The sequence of this T cell receptor beta chain was determined in a study of blood T cell repertoires in COVID-19. Study background: Acute and convalescent COVID-19 specimens originated in the United States, Italy and Spain. In each case, the material was cDNA or gDNA derived from T cells, B-cell-depleted T cells, or PBMCs.

In the original workflow: Estimates of nucleated cell counts were drawn from the amplification of reference gene primers. Data came from immunoSEQ multiplex PCR; TCRdb stores just in-frame clones and leaves some out. For V, J and clone size, that table is used; D and trimming come from the DNA. This table has roughly 80,000 clones, roughly 82% appearing once. Germline CDR1 MGHDK, CDR2 SYGVNS. The CDR3 covers 14 residues. Trimming took 6 bases from V and 0 from J; bases not matched to a gene: 1. The sequencing sample was made of peripheral blood. The J gene is TRBJ2-3, the V gene TRBV25-1, with 9 bases matching TRBD2. The TCR was taken from an elderly man with acute or convalescent COVID-19. This CDR3 is CASRSGGSTDTQYF. In DNA form, the CDR3 reads TGTGCCAGCAGAAGCGGGGGGAGCACAGATACGCAGTATTTT.